One and the same sample provided the 10 T cell receptor beta chains below, sequenced in a study of T cells after yellow fever vaccination (dated 2019 in TCRdb). The label giving this sample's treatment or condition can be read as: live attenuated yellow fever vaccine strain. The library was generated by 5' RACE. The reads were generated on an Illumina HiSeq 2500. TCRdb trimmed the raw reads at Q25, called clones with MiXCR and kept productive beta chains. Rows merge per CDR3 protein into single entries with the most common DNA and genes. This sample comprises hundreds of thousands of distinct CDR3 sequences, approximately 12% of them detected only once. The top ten clonotypes cover roughly an eighth of the sample. The source material was PBMCs, sampled on the day of the yellow fever booster vaccination. Source of these receptors: a young man who received the YFV17D yellow fever vaccine.

V is TRBV18 and J is TRBJ2-5, with TRBD1 matching over 8 bases. V was pared by 5 bases and J by 8 bases, with 10 bases of the junction left unmatched. The CDR3 contains 14 residues. The germline gives CDR1 KGHSH, CDR2 LQKENI. This CDR3 is CASSWDRGQGTQYF. The CDR3 nucleotides are TGTGCCAGCTCATGGGACCGAGGACAGGGTACCCAGTACTTC. The full variable domain, with the rest looked up from reference TRBV18 and TRBJ2-5, is NAGVMQNPRHLVRRRGQEARLRCSPMKGHSHVYWYRQLPEEGLKFMVYLQKENIIDESGMPKERFSAEFPKEGPSILRIQQVVRGDSAAYFCASSWDRGQGTQYFGPGTRLLVL.

The table lists this clonotype with a few counts. The chain links TRBV20-1 to TRBJ2-7; 10 nucleotides line up with TRBD2. Losses at the gene ends were 7 bases for V and 3 bases for J; bases not matched to a gene: 12. There are 15 residues in the CDR3. CDR1 DFQATT and CDR2 SNEGSKA come from the germline V gene (reference sequence). The CDR3 loop reads CSVLRTSGSFYEQYF. The DNA of the CDR3 is TGCAGTGTCCTACGGACTAGCGGCAGCTTCTACGAGCAGTACTTC.

This clonotype appeared a few times. The rearrangement uses TRBV7-2 and TRBJ1-1; 7 nucleotides agree with TRBD1. CDR1 and CDR2 (germline): SGHTA, FQGNSA. The CDR3 is made up of 14 amino acids. With V trimmed by 5 bases and J by 7 bases, 10 bases remained unmatched. CDR3 nucleotide sequence: TGTGCCAGCAGCCACCGACAGGGTCTTATTGAAGCTTTCTTT. Translating it yields CASSHRQGLIEAFF.

This chain connects TRBV27 to TRBJ2-2, with 8 bases fitting TRBD2. V shed 4 bases, J shed 2 bases, and the junction held 6 bases outside the gene matches. This CDR3 has 16 residues. Germline V gene data show CDR1 as MNHEY and CDR2 as SMNVEV (reference sequence). The CDR3 reads CASSWSSGGNTGELFF. The DNA for the CDR3 is TGTGCCAGCAGTTGGTCAAGCGGGGGTAACACCGGGGAGCTGTTTTTT.

This clonotype turned up a few times. This chain uses TRBV5-1 with TRBJ2-1; D ambiguous. Germline V gives CDR1 SGHRS, CDR2 YFSETQ. Deletions cut 2 bases from V and 8 bases from J, with 23 bases between. The CDR3 sequence is 17 residues long. CDR3 coding DNA: TGCGCCAGCAGCTTCGTTCGAATTAGGCTCGCCCGCGATGAGCAGTTCTTC. Its translation is CASSFVRIRLARDEQFF.

The V gene is TRBV24-1, the J gene TRBJ2-5, with D possibly TRBD2 on 6 matching bases. The germline V gene has CDR1 KGHDR and CDR2 SFDVKD. CDR3 length: 13 residues. V was cut by 9 bases and J by 2 bases, with 12 bases left in between. CDR3 region: CATSTSNQETQYF. DNA for the CDR3: TGTGCCACCTCGACTAGTAATCAAGAGACCCAGTACTTC.

The sample holds a few counts of this clonotype. This chain connects TRBV20-1 to TRBJ2-2; the match to TRBD2 covers 9 bases. The CDR3 runs 14 residues. V trimming: 3 bases; J trimming: 5 bases; junction bases outside the gene matches: 4. Germline V gives CDR1 DFQATT, CDR2 SNEGSKA (reference sequence). The CDR3 region has the DNA TGCAGTGCTAGTCCTAGCGGGACTACCGGGGAGCTGTTTTTT. It codes for CSASPSGTTGELFF.

The rearrangement links TRBV12-3 or TRBV12-4 to TRBJ2-1; no definite D call. The CDR3 runs 15 residues. V was trimmed by 4 bases and J by 4 bases, leaving 14 bases between them. The CDR3 is CASSSSGGGYNEQFF. DNA of the CDR3: TGTGCCAGCAGTTCATCGGGCGGTGGATACAATGAGCAGTTCTTC.

This clonotype has just one count. Its ends do not fully match the called genes, so a read error is possible. V and J are TRBV12-3 or TRBV12-4 and TRBJ2-3; a weak D match, TRBD2 (5 bases). This CDR3 comprises 10 residues. CDR3 nucleotide sequence: TGTGCCAGCCTCCGGGATACGCGGTATTTT. This gives the protein CASLRDTRYF.

The chain carries TRBV20-1 and TRBJ2-7; 7 bases map to TRBD2. This CDR3 is 16 amino acids long. V gave up 3 bases and J gave up 3 bases; unmatched junction bases: 14. CDR1 and CDR2 (germline): DFQATT, SNEGSKA (reference sequence). This CDR3 reads CSASHSVGGSNYEQYF. CDR3 coding DNA: TGCAGTGCTAGTCACTCGGTCGGCGGGAGTAACTACGAGCAGTACTTC.